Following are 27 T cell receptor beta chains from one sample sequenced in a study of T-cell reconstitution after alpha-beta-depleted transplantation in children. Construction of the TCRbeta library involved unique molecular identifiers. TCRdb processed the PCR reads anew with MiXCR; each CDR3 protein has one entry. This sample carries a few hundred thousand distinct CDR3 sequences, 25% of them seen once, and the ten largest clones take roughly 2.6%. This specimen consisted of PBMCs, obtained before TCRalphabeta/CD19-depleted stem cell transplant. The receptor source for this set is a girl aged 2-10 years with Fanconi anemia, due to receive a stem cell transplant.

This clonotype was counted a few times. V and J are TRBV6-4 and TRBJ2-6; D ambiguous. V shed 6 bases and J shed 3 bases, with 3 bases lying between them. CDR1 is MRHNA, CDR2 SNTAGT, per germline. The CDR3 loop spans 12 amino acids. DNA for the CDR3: TGTGCCAGCAGAGGTGGGGCCAACGTCCTGACTTTC. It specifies CASRGGANVLTF.

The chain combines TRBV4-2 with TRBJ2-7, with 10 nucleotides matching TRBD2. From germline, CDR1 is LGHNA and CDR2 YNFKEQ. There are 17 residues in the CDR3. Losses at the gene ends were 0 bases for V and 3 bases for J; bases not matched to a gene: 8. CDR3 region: CASSQEFGLAAFYEQYF. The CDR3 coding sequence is TGTGCCAGCAGCCAAGAATTTGGACTAGCGGCGTTCTACGAGCAGTACTTC.

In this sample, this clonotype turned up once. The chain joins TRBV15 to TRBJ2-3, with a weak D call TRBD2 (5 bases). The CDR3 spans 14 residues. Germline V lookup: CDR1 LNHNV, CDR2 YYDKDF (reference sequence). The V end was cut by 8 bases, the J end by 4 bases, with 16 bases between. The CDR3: CATLHQGGPDTQYF. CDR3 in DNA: TGTGCCACCCTACATCAAGGAGGCCCAGATACGCAGTATTTT.

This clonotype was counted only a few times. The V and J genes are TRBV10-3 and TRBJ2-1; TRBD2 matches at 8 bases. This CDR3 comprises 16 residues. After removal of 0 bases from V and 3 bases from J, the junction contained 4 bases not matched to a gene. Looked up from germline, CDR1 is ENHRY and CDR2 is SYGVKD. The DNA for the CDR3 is TGTGCCATCAGTGAGTCGACAGCGGGGGTCTACAATGAGCAGTTCTTC. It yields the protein CAISESTAGVYNEQFF.

The DNA for the CDR3 is TGTGCCAGCTTACATGGCTACACCTTC. As protein: CASLHGYTF. The V and J genes are TRBV21-1 and TRBJ1-2. TRBV21-1 is a known pseudogene. The CDR3 sequence is 9 residues long.

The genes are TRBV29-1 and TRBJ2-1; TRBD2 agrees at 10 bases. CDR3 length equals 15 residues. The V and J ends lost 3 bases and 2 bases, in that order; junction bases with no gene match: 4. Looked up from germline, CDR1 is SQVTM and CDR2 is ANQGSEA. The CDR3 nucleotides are TGCAGCGTTGACCCCAGCGGGAGGGCCTACAATGAGCAGTTCTTC. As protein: CSVDPSGRAYNEQFF.

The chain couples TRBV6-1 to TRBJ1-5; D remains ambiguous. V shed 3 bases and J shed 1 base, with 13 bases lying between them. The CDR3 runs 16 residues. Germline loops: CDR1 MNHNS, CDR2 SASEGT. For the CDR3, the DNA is TGTGCCAGCAGTGAGGATCTGTGGGGAAGCAATCAGCCCCAGCATTTT. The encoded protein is CASSEDLWGSNQPQHF.

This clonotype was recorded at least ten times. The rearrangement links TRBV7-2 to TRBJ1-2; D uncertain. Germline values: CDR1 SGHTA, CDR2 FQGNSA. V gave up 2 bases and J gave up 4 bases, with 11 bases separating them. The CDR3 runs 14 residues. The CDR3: CASSLKGSGYGYTF. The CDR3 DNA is TGTGCCAGCAGCTTAAAAGGCTCCGGCTATGGCTACACCTTC.

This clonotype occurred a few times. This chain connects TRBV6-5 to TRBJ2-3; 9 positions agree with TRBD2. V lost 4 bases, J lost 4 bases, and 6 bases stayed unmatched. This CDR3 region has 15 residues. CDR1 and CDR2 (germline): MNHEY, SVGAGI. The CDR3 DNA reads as TGTGCCAGCAGTTCGAGCGGGGGGACCGCAGATACGCAGTATTTT. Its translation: CASSSSGGTADTQYF.

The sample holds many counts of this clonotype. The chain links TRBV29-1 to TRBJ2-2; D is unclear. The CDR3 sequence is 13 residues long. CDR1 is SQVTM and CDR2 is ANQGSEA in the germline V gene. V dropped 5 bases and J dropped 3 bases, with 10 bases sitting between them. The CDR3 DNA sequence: TGCAGCGTTCGAGTCTCTTACACCGGGGAGCTGTTTTTT. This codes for CSVRVSYTGELFF.

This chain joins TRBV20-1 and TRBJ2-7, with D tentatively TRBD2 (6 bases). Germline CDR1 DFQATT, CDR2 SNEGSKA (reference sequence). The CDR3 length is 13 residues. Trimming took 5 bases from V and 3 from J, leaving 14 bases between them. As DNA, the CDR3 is TGCAGTGCTCCACTACCGGGAGACTACGAGCAGTACTTC. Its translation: CSAPLPGDYEQYF.

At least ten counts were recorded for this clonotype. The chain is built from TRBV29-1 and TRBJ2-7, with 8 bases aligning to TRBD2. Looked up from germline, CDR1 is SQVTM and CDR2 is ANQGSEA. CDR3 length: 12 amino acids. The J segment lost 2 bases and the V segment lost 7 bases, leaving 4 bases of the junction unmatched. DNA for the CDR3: TGCAGCGCTTGGGGACTAGCCTACGAGCAGTACTTC. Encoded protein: CSAWGLAYEQYF.

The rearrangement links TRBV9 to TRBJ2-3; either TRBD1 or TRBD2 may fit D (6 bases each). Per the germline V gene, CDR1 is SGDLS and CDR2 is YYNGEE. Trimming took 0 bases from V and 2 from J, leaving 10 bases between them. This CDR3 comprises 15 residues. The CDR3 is CASSVDPGATDTQYF. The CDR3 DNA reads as TGTGCCAGCAGCGTAGATCCGGGGGCCACAGATACGCAGTATTTT.

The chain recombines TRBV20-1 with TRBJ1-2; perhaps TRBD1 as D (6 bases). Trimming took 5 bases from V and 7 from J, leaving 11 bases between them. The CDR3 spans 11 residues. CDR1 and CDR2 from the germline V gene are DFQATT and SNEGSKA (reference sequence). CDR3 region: CSAHRVGGYTF. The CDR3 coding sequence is TGCAGTGCTCACAGGGTCGGTGGCTACACCTTC.

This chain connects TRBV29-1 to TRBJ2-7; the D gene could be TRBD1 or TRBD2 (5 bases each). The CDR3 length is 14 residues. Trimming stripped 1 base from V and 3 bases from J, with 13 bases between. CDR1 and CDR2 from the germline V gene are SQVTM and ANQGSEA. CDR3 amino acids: CSVEGDPDVYEQYF. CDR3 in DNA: TGCAGCGTTGAAGGGGACCCCGATGTCTACGAGCAGTACTTC.

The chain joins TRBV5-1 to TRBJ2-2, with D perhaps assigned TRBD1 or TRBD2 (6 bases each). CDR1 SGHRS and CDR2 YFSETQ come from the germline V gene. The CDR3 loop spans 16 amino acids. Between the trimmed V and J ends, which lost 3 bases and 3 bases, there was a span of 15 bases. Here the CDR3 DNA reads TGCGCCAGCAGCTCCCTGGGGGGCGTGGACACCGGGGAGCTGTTTTTT. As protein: CASSSLGGVDTGELFF.

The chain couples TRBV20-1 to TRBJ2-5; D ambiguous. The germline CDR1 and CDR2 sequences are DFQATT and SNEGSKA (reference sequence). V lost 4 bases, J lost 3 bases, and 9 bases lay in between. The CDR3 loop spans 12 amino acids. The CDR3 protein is CSATRTEETQYF. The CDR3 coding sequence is TGCAGTGCTACCCGGACGGAAGAGACCCAGTACTTC.

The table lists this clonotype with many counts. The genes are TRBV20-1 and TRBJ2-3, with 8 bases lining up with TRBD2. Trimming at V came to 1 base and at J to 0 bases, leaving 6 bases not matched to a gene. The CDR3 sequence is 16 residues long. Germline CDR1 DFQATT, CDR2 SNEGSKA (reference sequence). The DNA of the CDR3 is TGCAGTGCTAGAGTCCCTAGCGGGTGGAGCACAGATACGCAGTATTTT. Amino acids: CSARVPSGWSTDTQYF.

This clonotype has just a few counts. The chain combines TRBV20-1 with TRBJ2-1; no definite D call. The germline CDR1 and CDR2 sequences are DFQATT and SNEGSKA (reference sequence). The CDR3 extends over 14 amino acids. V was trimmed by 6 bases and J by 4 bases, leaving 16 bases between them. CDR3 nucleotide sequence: TGCAGTGCCCGGAACTCGAAACGTTACAATGAGCAGTTCTTC. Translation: CSARNSKRYNEQFF.

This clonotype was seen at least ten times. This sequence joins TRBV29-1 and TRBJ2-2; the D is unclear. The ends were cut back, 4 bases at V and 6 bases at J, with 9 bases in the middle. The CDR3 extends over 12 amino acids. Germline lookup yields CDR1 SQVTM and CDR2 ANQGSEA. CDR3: CSVAKYPGELFF. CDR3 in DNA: TGCAGCGTTGCAAAGTATCCCGGGGAGCTGTTTTTT.

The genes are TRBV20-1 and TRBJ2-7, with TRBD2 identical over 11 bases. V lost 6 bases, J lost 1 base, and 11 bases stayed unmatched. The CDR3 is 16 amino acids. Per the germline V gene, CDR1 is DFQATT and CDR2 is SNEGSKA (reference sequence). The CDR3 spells CSALVAGGFNSYEQYF. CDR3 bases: TGCAGTGCGCTGGTAGCGGGAGGGTTTAATTCCTACGAGCAGTACTTC.

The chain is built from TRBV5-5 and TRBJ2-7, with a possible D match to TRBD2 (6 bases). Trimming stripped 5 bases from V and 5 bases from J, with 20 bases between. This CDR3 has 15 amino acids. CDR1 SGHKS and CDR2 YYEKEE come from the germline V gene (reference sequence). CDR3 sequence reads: CASSRLGVFSNEQYF. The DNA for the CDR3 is TGTGCCAGCAGTCGACTAGGGGTTTTCTCTAACGAGCAGTACTTC. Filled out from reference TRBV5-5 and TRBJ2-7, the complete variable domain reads DAGVTQSPTHLIKTRGQQVTLRCSPISGHKSVSWYQQVLGQGPQFIFQYYEKEERGRGNFPDRFSARQFPNYSSELNVNALLLGDSALYLCASSRLGVFSNEQYFGPGTRLTVT.

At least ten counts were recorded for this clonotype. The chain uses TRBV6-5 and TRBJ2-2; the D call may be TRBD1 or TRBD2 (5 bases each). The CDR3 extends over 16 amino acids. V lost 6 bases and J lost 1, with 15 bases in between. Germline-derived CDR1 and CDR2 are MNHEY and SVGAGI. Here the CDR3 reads CASSPWSGGNTGELFF. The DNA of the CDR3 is TGTGCCAGCAGCCCTTGGTCTGGGGGGAACACCGGGGAGCTGTTTTTT.

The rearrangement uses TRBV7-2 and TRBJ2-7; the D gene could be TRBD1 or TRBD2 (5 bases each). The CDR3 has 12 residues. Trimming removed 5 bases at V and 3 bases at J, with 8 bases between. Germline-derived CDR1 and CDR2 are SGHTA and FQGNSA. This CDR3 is CASSGTGYEQYF. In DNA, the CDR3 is TGTGCCAGCAGCGGGACGGGCTACGAGCAGTACTTC.

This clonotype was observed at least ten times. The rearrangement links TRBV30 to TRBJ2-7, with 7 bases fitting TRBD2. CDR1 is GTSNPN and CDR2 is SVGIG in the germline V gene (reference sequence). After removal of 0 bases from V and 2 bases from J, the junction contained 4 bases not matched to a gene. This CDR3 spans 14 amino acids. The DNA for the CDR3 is TGTGCCTGGAGTGTTCCTAGCGGCACCTACGAGCAGTACTTC. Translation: CAWSVPSGTYEQYF.

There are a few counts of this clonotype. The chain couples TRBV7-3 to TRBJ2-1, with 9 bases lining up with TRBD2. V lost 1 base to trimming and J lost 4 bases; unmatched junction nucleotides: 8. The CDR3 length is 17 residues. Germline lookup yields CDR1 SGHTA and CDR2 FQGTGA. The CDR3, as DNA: TGTGCCAGCAGCTTAATGATGGGACTAGCCCCATACAATGAGCAGTTCTTC. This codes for CASSLMMGLAPYNEQFF. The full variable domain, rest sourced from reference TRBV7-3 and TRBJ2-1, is GAGVSQTPSNKVTEKGKYVELRCDPISGHTALYWYRQSLGQGPEFLIYFQGTGAADDSGLPNDRFFAVRPEGSVSTLKIQRTERGDSAVYLCASSLMMGLAPYNEQFFGPGTRLTVL.

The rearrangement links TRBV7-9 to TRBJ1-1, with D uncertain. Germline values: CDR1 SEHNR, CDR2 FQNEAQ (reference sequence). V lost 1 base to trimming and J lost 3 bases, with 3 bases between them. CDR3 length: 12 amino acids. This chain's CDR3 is CASSLDHTEAFF. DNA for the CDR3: TGTGCCAGCAGCTTAGACCACACTGAAGCTTTCTTT.